What follows is one T cell receptor beta chain and its context. Its antigen target is currently unknown. No base quality values were provided; no much bigger clone lies one nucleotide off. Whole blood was collected in K2EDTA tubes by collaborating institutions according to the institutions' own protocols. For TCRbeta analysis, collaborator samples were shipped as frozen whole blood, as isolated PBMCs, or as DNA extracted from either sample type. This sample stems from a study of blood T cell repertoires in COVID-19 (TCRdb year 2020). About the full investigation: Samples from collaborators originated in the United States, Italy and Spain and spanned both the acute and convalescent phases of COVID-19. The samples were drawn from the first 160 participants of the ongoing ImmuneRACE study and from 1,254 subjects provided by 6 global collaborators. A freely available public database, intended as a resource for researchers studying the immune response to SARS-CoV-2, is where the repertoires were released. Deeply sampled blood TCRbeta repertoires from subjects exposed to, actively infected with, or recovered from COVID-19 were included in the dataset. Sample metadata almost always included a de-identified subject ID, COVID-19 status, age in years and sex. The prospective study material was composed of cDNA or gDNA derived from T cells, B-cell-depleted T cells, or PBMCs. HLA class I and class II types, where available, came from metadata supplied by the sample provider rather than from assay-based typing.

TCRbeta CDR3 regions were amplified from genomic DNA using the immunoSEQ Assay, a bias-controlled multiplex PCR. Per the original workflow: The number of nucleated cells in each sample was estimated by amplification of reference gene primers within the assay. To quantify the absolute abundance of each unique TCRbeta CDR3 rearrangement, sequence reads were collapsed and filtered. For each sample, productive Simpson clonality was calculated as the square root of Simpson's diversity index over productive rearrangements. This is the immuneACCESS table as TCRdb keeps it, with only in-frame sequences that have V and J called. A part of the clones is gone; compared with another copy, unresolved V genes explain less than half, and the rest is unexplained. That table supplies the V and J calls and clone size; D and trimming were determined from the DNA. The sample data list approximately 24,000 clones, and about 89% of these were observed just once. The ten largest make up roughly 28% of the sample.

CDR1 and CDR2 are drawn from the germline V gene: MDHEN, SYDVKM. Trimming removed 8 bases from V and 5 bases from J; the gene matches leave 11 bases unexplained. The CDR3 runs 15 residues from the cysteine to the phenylalanine. The only DNA kept is the CDR3, 45 bases in frame from the first base. The paper as a whole reports these results and caveats: Clinical and demographic metadata were provided uncurated, with the amount varying by source and participant.

The rearrangement combines TRBV28 with TRBJ2-1; 8 central nucleotides agree with TRBD2. Sequenced sample: peripheral blood. The sequence was obtained from a woman aged 70-85 years with active COVID-19. The CDR3 in this case is CASRTGAGGHNEQFF. The DNA reads TGTGCCAGCCGCACGGGGGCGGGGGGACACAATGAGCAGTTCTTC.